A selection of T cell receptor beta chains follows, all from one sample in a study of blood T cell repertoires in COVID-19. TCRdb's table, derived via immunoSEQ multiplex PCR, lists solely in-frame clones and lacks some. The sample lists about 96,000 clones, 85% to 90% occurring once. The sample taken for sequencing was peripheral blood. The receptors were gathered from a human donor with COVID-19, enrolled during active disease. The donor label of this sample is uncertain. The CDR3 runs from the conserved cysteine through the conserved F or W. A D gene is named only where the DNA matches it firmly.

v_gene,d_gene,CDR3aa
TRBV2,.,CASCEWAPLGDTQYF
TRBV4-2,TRBD1,CASSPYRGRHYGYTF
TRBV2,.,CASQTGVGNEQFF
TRBV7-2,TRBD1,CASSSRGAGGDTGELFF
TRBV6-5,TRBD2,CASSYSWGGRETQYF
TRBV11-3,.,CASSPRGLSSYEQYF
TRBV25-1,.,CASRGGGQNTEAFF
TRBV29-1,.,CSVDAGNEQFF
TRBV30,.,CACARYGNTIYF
TRBV7-9,TRBD2,CASSVASGGYNEQFF
TRBV28,TRBD2,CASQRESVGEQYF
TRBV14,TRBD1,CASSRTPRQGFNTEAFF
TRBV19,.,CASSIARASNQPQHF
TRBV11-3,.,CASSLGGGIGRTAGNVLTF
TRBV27,.,CATQEGGGSEAFF
TRBV3-1/TRBV3-2,.,CASSAHPQDIPYEQYF
TRBV18,TRBD1,CASSPRDRYNEQFF
TRBV25-1,.,CASSPRAAGSHEQYF
TRBV28,.,CASSLFAGGQPQHF
TRBV5-1,.,CASSLGRRGEGDYGYTF
TRBV5-1,TRBD1,CASSVDRGDQETQYF
TRBV11-1,.,CASRLGNTIYF
TRBV6-1,.,CASSERARAGGYTF
TRBV2,.,CASSVGVLGAETQYF
TRBV11-3,.,CASRPGHGEKLFF
TRBV30,TRBD2,CAWSRSAGGRTGELFF
TRBV19,.,CASSIGTDTYEQYF
TRBV5-1,.,CASSLGAGLDSPLHF
TRBV19,.,CASSISTSGETQYF
TRBV3-1/TRBV3-2,.,CASSPPRQYQETQYF
TRBV14,.,CASSQWRREGYTF
TRBV5-6,TRBD1,CASSPGQAGEAFF